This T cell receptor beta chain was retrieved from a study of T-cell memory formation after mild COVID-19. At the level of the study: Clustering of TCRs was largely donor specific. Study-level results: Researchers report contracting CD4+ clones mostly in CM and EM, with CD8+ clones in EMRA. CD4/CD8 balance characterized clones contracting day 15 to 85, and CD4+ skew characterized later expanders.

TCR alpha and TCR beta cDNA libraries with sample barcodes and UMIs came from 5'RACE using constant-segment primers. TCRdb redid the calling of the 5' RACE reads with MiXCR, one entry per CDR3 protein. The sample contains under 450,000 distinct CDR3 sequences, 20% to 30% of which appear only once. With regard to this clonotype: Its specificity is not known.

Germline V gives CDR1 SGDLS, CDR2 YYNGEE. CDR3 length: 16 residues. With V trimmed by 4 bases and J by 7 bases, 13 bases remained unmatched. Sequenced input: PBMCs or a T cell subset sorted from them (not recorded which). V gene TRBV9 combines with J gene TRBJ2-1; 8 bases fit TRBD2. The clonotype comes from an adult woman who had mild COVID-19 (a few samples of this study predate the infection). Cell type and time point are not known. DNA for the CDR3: TGTGCCAGCAGCCTCCTCGGAGCGGGAGCATGGAATGAGCAGTTCTTC. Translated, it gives CASSLLGAGAWNEQFF.